Following are 28 T cell receptor beta chains from one sample sequenced in a study. Using its own MiXCR run on the 5' RACE reads, TCRdb lists one record per CDR3 protein. The table includes about 7,200 distinct CDR3 sequences, around 40% detected once. The sequenced material came from memory CD4+ T cells sorted from blood. The subset here: memory CD4+ T cells, CD4+CD45RO+CD25-. The receptors stem from a female donor with breast cancer.

By sample share, this clonotype is medium-sized. This sequence joins TRBV20-1 and TRBJ2-5; perhaps TRBD1 as D (5 bases). Germline V gene lookup returns CDR1 DFQATT and CDR2 SNEGSKA (reference sequence). This CDR3 region has 15 residues. V shed 0 bases and J shed 3 bases, with 14 bases lying between them. CDR3 region: CSARDPRTQEETQYF. CDR3 nucleotide sequence: TGCAGTGCTAGAGATCCAAGGACACAGGAAGAGACCCAGTACTTC.

The rearrangement joins TRBV7-2 to TRBJ2-1; 9 nucleotides align to TRBD2. V gave up 1 base and J gave up 6 bases; unmatched junction bases: 4. CDR3 length: 15 residues. Germline V gives CDR1 SGHTA, CDR2 FQGNSA. The CDR3 loop reads CASSLGSGSVNEQFF. The CDR3 coding sequence is TGTGCCAGCAGCTTAGGTAGCGGGAGTGTCAATGAGCAGTTCTTC.

By share, this clonotype ranks as medium-sized. The gene calls are TRBV7-2 and TRBJ1-2, with 9 bases lining up with TRBD1. The CDR3 runs to 15 residues. From germline, CDR1 is SGHTA and CDR2 FQGNSA. The ends lost 1 base at V and 4 bases at J; junction bases unmatched: 4. This CDR3 is CASSLDATGGYGYTF. In DNA form, the CDR3 reads TGTGCCAGCAGCTTAGACGCGACAGGGGGCTATGGCTACACCTTC.

This clonotype was detected only once. The CDR3 region is CASSFQGGDTEAFF. CDR3 DNA: TGCGCCAGCAGCTTCCAGGGGGGGGACACTGAAGCTTTCTTT. The V and J genes are TRBV5-1 and TRBJ1-1, with TRBD1 matching 7 bases. V gave up 2 bases and J gave up 3 bases; unmatched junction bases: 4. CDR3 size: 14 residues. In germline, CDR1 is SGHRS, CDR2 YFSETQ.

This chain connects TRBV4-2 to TRBJ2-7; TRBD2 matches 9 bases. CDR1 is LGHNA and CDR2 is YNFKEQ in the germline V gene. The J segment lost 7 bases and the V segment lost 5 bases, leaving 12 bases of the junction unmatched. The CDR3 loop spans 15 amino acids. The CDR3 DNA follows: TGTGCCAGCAGCGAAACTTTCGGGACTAGCTCTGAGCAGTACTTC. Encoded protein: CASSETFGTSSEQYF.

CDR3 DNA sequence: TGCGCCAGCAGCCAAGATTGGGGAGATGGCTACACCTTC. Its protein is CASSQDWGDGYTF. The chain couples TRBV4-1 to TRBJ1-2; D call uncertain. Germline loops: CDR1 MGHRA, CDR2 YSYEKL. Trimming removed 0 bases at V and 6 bases at J, with 8 bases between. The CDR3 runs to 13 residues.

The rearrangement uses TRBV14 and TRBJ2-1, with 8 bases matching TRBD2. Germline V gene sequence: CDR1 SGHDN, CDR2 FVKESK. This CDR3 has 19 residues. V dropped 2 bases and J dropped 6; count of bases not matched to a gene: 18. Here the CDR3 DNA reads TGTGCCAGCAGCCAACGACAATGGGATGAGCGGGAGTATTTCAATGAGCAGTTCTTC. Amino acid sequence: CASSQRQWDEREYFNEQFF. The variable domain in full, with the rest retrieved from reference TRBV14 and TRBJ2-1, is EAGVTQFPSHSVIEKGQTVTLRCDPISGHDNLYWYRRVMGKEIKFLLHFVKESKQDESGMPNNRFLAERTGGTYSTLKVQPAELEDSGVYFCASSQRQWDEREYFNEQFFGPGTRLTVL.

The chain combines TRBV12-3 or TRBV12-4 with TRBJ2-7; weak D call: TRBD2 (6 bases). This CDR3 comprises 14 residues. Trimming cost V 3 bases and J 5 bases, with 14 bases left between them. The CDR3 loop is CASSFYGGRDEQYF. The DNA for the CDR3 is TGTGCCAGCAGTTTTTACGGGGGAAGGGACGAGCAGTACTTC.

The gene calls are TRBV5-1 and TRBJ1-4; 8 bases are shared with TRBD1. With V trimmed by 4 bases and J by 8 bases, 7 bases remained unmatched. This CDR3 region has 14 residues. CDR1 and CDR2 from the germline V gene are SGHRS and YFSETQ. The DNA for the CDR3 is TGCGCCAGCAGCCAGACAGGGGCGGGCGAAAAACTGTTTTTT. This sequence encodes CASSQTGAGEKLFF.

The chain joins TRBV20-1 to TRBJ1-2; TRBD1 agrees at 8 bases. This CDR3 is built from 13 residues. Germline V gene data show CDR1 as DFQATT and CDR2 as SNEGSKA (reference sequence). Trimming removed 8 bases from V and 0 bases from J; junction bases left unmatched: 5. The CDR3 spells CSTGQESNYGYTF. The CDR3 coding sequence is TGCAGTACGGGACAGGAATCTAACTATGGCTACACCTTC.

As to this clonotype: One junction end disagrees with the germline gene, perhaps due to a read error. The chain couples TRBV7-9 to TRBJ2-7; D ambiguous. Per germline, CDR1 SEHNR and CDR2 FQNEAQ (reference sequence). The CDR3 extends over 12 amino acids. Here the CDR3 DNA reads TGTGCCAGCAGCTTAGGGGGTTACGAGCAGCACTTC. Its translation: CASSLGGYEQHF.

In its sample, this clonotype was seen once. The chain couples TRBV2 to TRBJ1-1; D gene ambiguous. Deletions cut 8 bases from V and 4 bases from J, with 11 bases between. Germline-derived CDR1 and CDR2 are SNHLY and FYNNEI. The CDR3 totals 12 residues. The CDR3 region is CASAVFLTEAFF. CDR3 DNA: TGTGCCAGCGCGGTCTTTCTCACTGAAGCTTTCTTT.

This clonotype was detected only a few times. The V gene is TRBV5-1, the J gene TRBJ2-5; D gene ambiguous. Germline V gene sequence: CDR1 SGHRS, CDR2 YFSETQ. The CDR3 has 14 residues. V lost 4 bases to trimming and J lost 5 bases, with 15 bases between them. The CDR3 loop reads CASSPAGPGETQYF. In DNA form, the CDR3 reads TGCGCCAGCAGCCCGGCCGGGCCCGGGGAGACCCAGTACTTC.

This clonotype qualifies as medium-sized. The chain uses TRBV28 and TRBJ1-5, with D perhaps TRBD1 (5 bases). The CDR3 has 16 amino acids. The V end lost 2 bases, the J end lost 3 bases, and 14 bases lay between the germline ends. Germline V gene lookup returns CDR1 MDHEN and CDR2 SYDVKM. The CDR3 here is CASSLRRDRFNQPQHF. The CDR3 DNA reads TGTGCCAGCAGTTTAAGGAGGGACCGCTTCAATCAGCCCCAGCATTTT.

This clonotype occurred a few times. The chain is built from TRBV5-6 and TRBJ1-1; D possibly corresponds to TRBD1 (6 bases). CDR1 SGHDT and CDR2 YYEEEE come from the germline V gene. V was trimmed by 0 bases and J by 12 bases, leaving 15 bases between them. This CDR3 comprises 13 residues. CDR3 residues: CASSLDGWGQTFF. The DNA of the CDR3 is TGTGCCAGCAGCTTGGACGGATGGGGACAAACTTTCTTT.

V and J are TRBV19 and TRBJ1-2, with 7 bases lining up with TRBD1. CDR1 and CDR2 from the germline V gene are LNHDA and SQIVND (reference sequence). V shed 5 bases and J 5 bases; nucleotides not matched to a gene: 2. This CDR3 spans 12 amino acids. CDR3 DNA sequence: TGTGCCAGTAGTCCGACAGGGTATGGCTACACCTTC. Translated: CASSPTGYGYTF.

Remarks on this clonotype: The conserved final phenylalanine or tryptophan is absent from the CDR3, which likely points to a read error. The chain joins TRBV3-1 to TRBJ1-2, with D tentatively TRBD1 (5 bases). V was cut by 5 bases and J by 2 bases, with 12 bases left in between. The CDR3 is 14 amino acids. Germline loops: CDR1 LGHDT, CDR2 YNNKEL (reference sequence). The CDR3 spells CASSGDRSNYGYTL. CDR3 DNA sequence: TGTGCCAGCAGCGGGGACCGGAGCAACTATGGCTACACCCTC.

This clonotype occurred once. The V and J genes are TRBV10-3 and TRBJ2-5; 7 bases map to TRBD1. The germline CDR1 and CDR2 sequences are ENHRY and SYGVKD. The CDR3 covers 12 residues. The junction had 4 bases not matched to a gene; V was cut back by 9 bases and J by 3 bases. CDR3 DNA: TGTGCCATGCGGACAGGAGAAGAGACCCAGTACTTC. This sequence encodes CAMRTGEETQYF.

This clonotype is labeled as medium-sized. The chain combines TRBV7-3 with TRBJ1-1; unclear D gene. V was clipped by 3 bases and J by 1 base, with 6 bases between them. The CDR3 runs to 13 residues. Germline assignment: CDR1 SGHTA and CDR2 FQGTGA. The CDR3 region has the DNA TGTGCCAGCAGCTTTAATGGGAACACTGAAGCTTTCTTT. Its translation: CASSFNGNTEAFF.

The chain links TRBV27 to TRBJ2-5; D is unresolved. The CDR3 is 13 residues long. Germline loops: CDR1 MNHEY, CDR2 SMNVEV (reference sequence). V lost 7 bases and J 2 bases, leaving 11 bases between the germline ends. DNA for the CDR3: TGTGCCAGCACCTCCTTAGGGCAAGAGACCCAGTACTTC. As protein: CASTSLGQETQYF.

This clonotype qualifies as large (0.1 to 1%). The chain recombines TRBV20-1 with TRBJ2-7, with 10 nucleotides matching TRBD2. Looked up from germline, CDR1 is DFQATT and CDR2 is SNEGSKA (reference sequence). The ends lost 1 base at V and 0 bases at J; junction bases unmatched: 3. CDR3 size: 15 residues. Here the CDR3 reads CSARGTSGASYEQYF. The DNA for the CDR3 is TGCAGTGCTAGAGGGACTAGCGGAGCCTCCTACGAGCAGTACTTC.

This clonotype has more than one count but fewer than ten. The chain joins TRBV10-3 to TRBJ2-3; D ambiguous. Per germline, CDR1 ENHRY and CDR2 SYGVKD. The CDR3 extends over 14 amino acids. The V gene lost 2 bases and the J gene lost 2 bases, with 8 bases spanning the gap. CDR3 coding DNA: TGTGCCATCAGTGAGCGGGCTACCACAGATACGCAGTATTTT. This sequence encodes CAISERATTDTQYF.

This clonotype occurred a few times. The chain couples TRBV11-2 to TRBJ1-6; D gene unclear. CDR3 length: 15 residues. Trimming stripped 3 bases from V and 0 bases from J, with 6 bases between. CDR1 and CDR2 from the germline V gene are SGHAT and FQNNGV. CDR3 DNA: TGTGCCAGCAGCTTGCCTATCTCCTATAATTCACCCCTCCACTTT. This translates into CASSLPISYNSPLHF.

The chain uses TRBV6-5 and TRBJ1-4, with 9 bases matching TRBD1. V dropped 5 bases and J dropped 6; count of bases not matched to a gene: 4. The CDR3 is 14 amino acids. Germline V lookup: CDR1 MNHEY, CDR2 SVGAGI. In nucleotides, the CDR3 is TGTGCCAGCAGTGTCCGGGACAGGGATGAAAAACTGTTTTTT. As protein: CASSVRDRDEKLFF.

This sequence joins TRBV20-1 and TRBJ2-3; the D gene is possibly TRBD2 (6 bases). Trimming removed 0 bases from V and 9 bases from J, with 13 bases in between. The CDR3 is made up of 13 amino acids. Germline CDR1 DFQATT, CDR2 SNEGSKA (reference sequence). The DNA for the CDR3 is TGCAGTGCTAGAGACCCTCGGGCGGGGACGCAGTATTTT. Encoded protein: CSARDPRAGTQYF.

This clonotype is judged medium-sized (0.01 to 0.1%). The rearrangement links TRBV28 to TRBJ1-5, with no clear D. The CDR3 sequence is 15 residues long. V shed 2 bases and J shed 6 bases, with 14 bases lying between them. Germline values: CDR1 MDHEN, CDR2 SYDVKM. CDR3 protein: CASSLPGWAGQPQHF. CDR3 coding DNA: TGTGCCAGCAGTTTACCTGGGTGGGCAGGTCAGCCCCAGCATTTT.

V usage is TRBV10-3 and J usage is TRBJ2-3; 13 nucleotides agree with TRBD2. V lost 2 bases and J lost 1; bases outside the gene matches: 3. This CDR3 contains 17 residues. Germline V gene sequence: CDR1 ENHRY, CDR2 SYGVKD. CDR3 sequence reads: CAISERTSGGRTDTQYF. CDR3 sequence (DNA): TGTGCCATCAGTGAGAGGACTAGCGGGGGTCGCACAGATACGCAGTATTTT.

This rearrangement joins TRBV10-3 to TRBJ1-1, with D perhaps matching TRBD1 (5 bases). Germline values: CDR1 ENHRY, CDR2 SYGVKD. The length of the CDR3 is 12 residues. The V gene lost 8 bases and the J gene lost 2 bases, with 9 bases spanning the gap. The CDR3: CAIQGGNTEAFF. The CDR3 region has the DNA TGTGCCATCCAGGGCGGTAACACTGAAGCTTTCTTT.